These 10 T cell receptor beta chains were sequenced from one sample in a study of T cell changes during pregnancy in multiple sclerosis (dated by TCRdb to about 2019). Library generation was performed with the immunoSEQ multiplex PCR assay. What TCRdb holds here is the immuneACCESS table cut down to in-frame rearrangements. Part of the clones is not present; checked against another copy, under half of the missing clones reflect an unresolved V gene, and the others are unexplained. The sample yields roughly 40,000 clones; just over 90% were counted once. About 1.2% of the sample lies in the top ten. The source was peripheral blood, collected before pregnancy. The source of these receptors is a female donor with multiple sclerosis, enrolled in a pregnancy study.

This chain uses TRBV4-3 with TRBJ1-1, with D hard to call. In germline, CDR1 is LGHNA, CDR2 YSLEER. The CDR3 covers 15 residues. The ends were cut back, 5 bases at V and 6 bases at J, with 19 bases in the middle. The CDR3 reads CASSIKADGTAEAFF. The CDR3 DNA reads as TGCGCCAGCAGCATAAAGGCCGATGGTACAGCTGAAGCTTTCTTT.

CDR3 sequence: CASSDSGQPNEKLFF. The CDR3 DNA reads as TGTGCCAGCAGTGACTCAGGACAGCCTAATGAAAAACTGTTTTTT. This rearrangement joins TRBV6-4 to TRBJ1-4, with a weak D call TRBD1 (6 bases). V lost 0 bases and J 3 bases, leaving 8 bases between the germline ends. The CDR3 contains 15 residues. CDR1 and CDR2 from the germline V gene are MRHNA and SNTAGT.

This sequence joins TRBV5-4 and TRBJ2-3, with D maybe TRBD2 (5 bases). The V gene's germline CDR1 is SGHNT and CDR2 YYREEE (reference sequence). This CDR3 has 12 residues. Trimming removed 4 bases from V and 9 bases from J, with 12 bases in between. The CDR3 protein is CASSQLGETQYF. CDR3 DNA sequence: TGTGCCAGCAGCCAACTCGGGGAAACGCAGTATTTT.

The CDR3 DNA reads as TGCGCCAGCAGCCGTGGACTAACCGGTTACAATGAGCAGTTCTTC. It specifies CASSRGLTGYNEQFF. The chain couples TRBV5-1 to TRBJ2-1, with D possibly matching TRBD2 (6 bases). The V end lost 4 bases, the J end lost 4 bases, and 15 bases lay between the germline ends. CDR1 and CDR2 (germline): SGHRS, YFSETQ. The CDR3 runs 15 residues.

The V and J genes are TRBV18 and TRBJ1-2; the match to TRBD1 covers 7 bases. Germline CDR1 and CDR2: KGHSH and LQKENI. The CDR3 sequence is 13 residues long. Trimming removed 2 bases from V and 5 bases from J; junction bases left unmatched: 2. Here the CDR3 DNA reads TGTGCCAGCTCACCAAACAGGGGATATGGCTACACCTTC. Amino acids: CASSPNRGYGYTF.

The genes are TRBV27 and TRBJ1-5; maybe TRBD1 (6 bases). The CDR3 is 14 amino acids. CDR1 is MNHEY, CDR2 SMNVEV, per germline (reference sequence). The V and J ends lost 5 bases and 2 bases respectively, with 10 bases between them. CDR3 in DNA: TGTGCCAGCAGTATTAGACAGGGCAATCAGCCCCAGCATTTT. This encodes CASSIRQGNQPQHF.

The gene calls are TRBV7-9 and TRBJ2-1; a weak D match, TRBD2 (7 bases). The CDR3 extends over 13 amino acids. Trimming removed 4 bases at V and 9 bases at J, with 13 bases between. CDR1 SEHNR and CDR2 FQNEAQ come from the germline V gene (reference sequence). CDR3 DNA sequence: TGTGCCAGCAGCTGGGGCGGGGGCGGTGAGCAGTTCTTC. It translates to CASSWGGGGEQFF.

The rearrangement uses TRBV9 and TRBJ2-7; a possible D gene is TRBD2 (5 bases). Germline V gene data show CDR1 as SGDLS and CDR2 as YYNGEE. This CDR3 is 11 amino acids long. Deletions cut 4 bases from V and 4 bases from J, with 6 bases between. As DNA, the CDR3 is TGTGCCAGCAGCTCGGGGTACGAGCAGTACTTC. Amino acids: CASSSGYEQYF.

This sequence joins TRBV5-1 and TRBJ2-2; TRBD2 matches at 7 bases. The CDR3 has 15 residues. In germline, CDR1 is SGHRS, CDR2 YFSETQ. J was trimmed by 7 bases and V by 1 base; bases with no gene match: 7. CDR3 residues: CASSLLPGRDGELFF. The CDR3 DNA reads TGCGCCAGCAGCTTGTTGCCAGGGAGGGACGGGGAGCTGTTTTTT.

The genes are TRBV28 and TRBJ2-5; no firm D call. CDR3 size: 14 residues. Germline V gene sequence: CDR1 MDHEN, CDR2 SYDVKM. V was trimmed by 3 bases and J by 2 bases, leaving 10 bases between them. CDR3 sequence (DNA): TGTGCCAGCAGTTTCCTTACAGAGCAAGAGACCCAGTACTTC. Amino acid sequence: CASSFLTEQETQYF. The complete variable domain, with remaining parts taken from reference TRBV28 and TRBJ2-5, reads DVKVTQSSRYLVKRTGEKVFLECVQDMDHENMFWYRQDPGLGLRLIYFSYDVKMKEKGDIPEGYSVSREKKERFSLILESASTNQTSMYLCASSFLTEQETQYFGPGTRLLVL.